The rows below give T cell receptor beta chains drawn from one sample of a study of regulatory T cells in long-lasting Graves disease. TCRdb redid the calling of the multiplex PCR reads with MiXCR, one entry per CDR3 protein. In the table there are under 450,000 distinct CDR3 sequences, 23% of which are singletons. The specimen was peripheral blood mononuclear cells (PBMCs), collected when the disease was refractory, from a patient treated with antithyroid drugs. These receptors came from a female donor with Graves disease. The CDR3 runs from the conserved cysteine through the conserved F or W. Fields, in order: CDR3 length, clone size, D gene, J gene, V gene, CDR3 protein, CDR3 DNA. D genes are given only for firm matches. Only part of the rows carry a size: once, few, many, or a class if the clone is expanded.

>15|many|NA|TRBJ1-4|TRBV12-3/TRBV12-4
CASSLMTATNEKLFF
TGTGCCAGCAGTTTAATGACTGCAACTAATGAAAAACTGTTTTTT
>14|few|NA|TRBJ1-1|TRBV28
CASMPRGRLTEAFF
TGTGCCAGCATGCCCCGGGGCCGCTTGACTGAAGCTTTCTTT
>14|few|TRBD1|TRBJ1-2|TRBV5-1
CASSRTGADYGYTF
TGCGCCAGCAGCCGGACAGGGGCGGACTATGGCTACACCTTC
>16|many|NA|TRBJ1-1|TRBV2
CANYSRDQEERNEAFF
TGTGCCAACTATAGCAGGGATCAGGAGGAAAGGAATGAAGCTTTCTTT
>12|NA|NA|TRBJ2-1|TRBV5-1
CASSPTMNEQFF
TGCGCCAGCAGCCCCACAATGAATGAGCAGTTCTTC
>14|few|TRBD1|TRBJ2-7|TRBV27
CASTTLRGRDEQYF
TGTGCCAGCACGACACTCAGGGGGCGCGACGAGCAGTACTTC
>13|many|NA|TRBJ2-4|TRBV20-1
CSARDAQGDIQYF
TGCAGTGCTAGAGATGCACAAGGGGACATTCAGTACTTC
>16|many|TRBD1|TRBJ1-6|TRBV7-6
CASSLAPRDRGSPLHF
TGTGCCAGCAGCCTAGCCCCCCGGGACAGGGGTTCACCCCTCCACTTT
>15|NA|NA|TRBJ2-7|TRBV20-1
CSARDFQDLSYEQYF
TGCAGTGCTAGAGATTTTCAGGATTTGTCCTACGAGCAGTACTTC
>14|NA|NA|TRBJ2-5|TRBV29-1
CSVHSGRREETQYF
TGCAGCGTCCACAGTGGGAGAAGAGAAGAGACCCAGTACTTC
>15|many|TRBD1|TRBJ2-7|TRBV6-2/TRBV6-3
CASSYGGQGVYEQYF
TGTGCCAGCAGTTATGGGGGACAGGGGGTCTACGAGCAGTACTTC
>15|NA|TRBD1|TRBJ1-2|TRBV5-1
CASSPSRDRGYGYTF
TGCGCCAGCAGCCCATCCAGGGACAGAGGATATGGCTACACCTTC
>13|many|NA|TRBJ1-1|TRBV20-1
CSAAPPSYQKAFF
TGCAGTGCTGCCCCTCCGAGCTATCAAAAAGCTTTCTTT
>12|few|NA|TRBJ1-4|TRBV2
CASGRGGEKLFF
TGTGCCAGCGGGAGGGGGGGAGAAAAACTGTTTTTT
>15|NA|NA|TRBJ2-7|TRBV5-1
CASSPDLATTYEQYF
TGCGCCAGCAGCCCCGATCTAGCGACAACCTACGAGCAGTACTTC
>14|NA|TRBD1|TRBJ1-2|TRBV7-2
CASSHSTGGNGYTF
TGTGCCAGCAGCCACTCGACAGGGGGCAATGGCTACACCTTC
>15|NA|TRBD2|TRBJ2-3|TRBV7-6
CASSPNSGYTDTQYF
TGTGCCAGCAGCCCAAATAGCGGGTACACAGATACGCAGTATTTT
>13|few|TRBD1|TRBJ2-7|TRBV7-3
CASSLGQGDEQYF
TGTGCCAGCAGCTTGGGACAGGGGGACGAGCAGTACTTC
>17|NA|NA|TRBJ2-1|TRBV5-8
CASSRYRGGSTNNEQFF
TGTGCCAGCAGCCGCTACAGGGGAGGGTCCACGAACAATGAGCAGTTCTTC
>14|few|TRBD1|TRBJ1-1|TRBV19
CASSDTGGDTEAFF
TGTGCCAGTAGTGACACAGGGGGGGACACTGAAGCTTTCTTT
>16|NA|NA|TRBJ1-3|TRBV3-1
CASSRVLQSSGNTIYF
TGTGCCAGCAGCCGAGTCCTACAGAGCTCTGGAAACACCATATATTTT
>14|few|NA|TRBJ2-7|TRBV9
CASSVDEVVSEQYF
TGTGCCAGCAGCGTGGATGAGGTGGTGAGTGAGCAGTACTTC
>16|NA|NA|TRBJ1-4|TRBV7-9
CASSRGTTGANEKLFF
TGTGCCAGCAGCCGCGGAACAACGGGAGCTAATGAAAAACTGTTTTTT
>16|few|TRBD2|TRBJ2-2|TRBV6-1
CASTGTSGQITGELFF
TGTGCCAGCACCGGGACTAGCGGCCAAATCACCGGGGAGCTGTTTTTT
>16|NA|TRBD2|TRBJ2-7|TRBV5-1
CASSRLGTSGSHEQYF
TGCGCCAGCAGCCGCTTGGGAACTAGCGGGAGTCACGAGCAGTACTTC
>11|many|NA|TRBJ2-3|TRBV11-2
CASSFTDTQYF
TGTGCCAGCAGCTTCACAGATACGCAGTATTTT
>15|NA|NA|TRBJ1-2|TRBV18
CASSLAATDNYGYTF
TGTGCCAGCTCACTGGCGGCGACGGACAACTATGGCTACACCTTC
>11|few|NA|TRBJ1-1|TRBV7-2
CASSLGLGAFF
TGTGCCAGCAGCCTTGGGTTGGGAGCTTTCTTT
>13|many|NA|TRBJ1-5|TRBV5-5
CASSLVSNQPQHF
TGTGCCAGCAGCTTAGTTAGCAATCAGCCCCAGCATTTT
>14|few|NA|TRBJ2-1|TRBV7-6
CASSRVRGGNEQFF
TGTGCCAGCAGCCGTGTCAGGGGGGGTAATGAGCAGTTCTTC
>14|NA|NA|TRBJ2-3|TRBV7-2
CASSLSGGTDTQYF
TGTGCCAGCAGCCTCTCCGGGGGCACAGATACGCAGTATTTT
>13|NA|NA|TRBJ2-7|TRBV6-2/TRBV6-3
CASSKRRAYEQYF
TGTGCCAGCAGTAAGAGGAGGGCCTACGAGCAGTACTTC
>14|few|NA|TRBJ1-1|TRBV6-1
CASSGWQANTEAFF
TGTGCCAGCAGTGGTTGGCAGGCCAACACTGAAGCTTTCTTT
>15|once|NA|TRBJ1-4|TRBV7-9
CASRNHGATNEKLFF
TGTGCCAGCAGGAATCACGGGGCAACTAATGAAAAACTGTTTTTT
>14|few|NA|TRBJ1-1|TRBV19
CASSIFGGPTEAFF
TGTGCCAGTAGTATTTTTGGGGGGCCCACTGAAGCTTTCTTT
>16|many|TRBD2|TRBJ2-7|TRBV28
CASSWGWREGSYEQYF
TGTGCCAGCAGTTGGGGGTGGAGGGAGGGCTCCTACGAGCAGTACTTC
>17|many|NA|TRBJ2-2|TRBV2
CASKKDVGRTNTGELFF
TGTGCCAGCAAGAAGGATGTCGGCCGGACGAACACCGGGGAGCTGTTTTTT
>14|NA|NA|TRBJ2-7|TRBV7-6
CASSEGYRLHEQYF
TGTGCCAGCAGCGAAGGGTACAGGCTCCACGAGCAGTACTTC
>12|few|NA|TRBJ1-2|TRBV24-1
CATSSVLDGYTF
TGTGCCACCAGCTCCGTCCTCGATGGCTACACCTTC
>15|NA|TRBD1|TRBJ2-5|TRBV25-1
CASSESRGSPETQYF
TGTGCCAGCAGTGAATCCAGGGGGTCCCCGGAGACCCAGTACTTC
>13|few|NA|TRBJ1-1|TRBV6-1
CASSPIMNTEAFF
TGTGCCAGCAGTCCGATTATGAACACTGAAGCTTTCTTT
>15|few|NA|TRBJ2-7|TRBV2
CASLPEGGTSYEQYF
TGTGCCAGCCTCCCCGAGGGCGGGACTTCCTACGAGCAGTACTTC
>14|once|NA|TRBJ2-5|TRBV9
CASSVGQYQETQYF
TGTGCCAGCAGCGTAGGGCAGTACCAAGAGACCCAGTACTTC
>13|NA|NA|TRBJ1-1|TRBV9
CASSGSIPTEAFF
TGTGCCAGCAGCGGCAGTATTCCCACTGAAGCTTTCTTT
>14|many|TRBD1|TRBJ2-7|TRBV27
CASSWGQGSYEQYF
TGTGCCAGCAGTTGGGGACAGGGATCCTACGAGCAGTACTTC
>14|NA|NA|TRBJ2-1|TRBV28
CASSLGGTRNEQFF
TGTGCCAGCAGTTTGGGCGGGACGCGCAATGAGCAGTTCTTC
>14|many|TRBD2|TRBJ2-7|TRBV12-3/TRBV12-4
CASSLGLAANEQYF
TGTGCCAGCAGTTTAGGACTAGCCGCGAACGAGCAGTACTTC
>15|few|TRBD1|TRBJ1-2|TRBV7-2
CASSSSGTGIGGYTF
TGTGCCAGCAGCTCCTCCGGGACAGGGATTGGCGGCTACACCTTC
>13|few|NA|TRBJ1-1|TRBV18
CASSPPTTIEAFF
TGTGCCAGCTCACCACCGACAACAATTGAAGCTTTCTTT
>14|NA|NA|TRBJ2-7|TRBV6-2/TRBV6-3
CASSYRSSVYEQYF
TGTGCCAGCAGTTACCGATCTTCAGTCTACGAGCAGTACTTC
>15|NA|TRBD1|TRBJ2-6|TRBV19
CASSAGGSGANVLTF
TGTGCCAGTAGCGCAGGGGGCTCTGGGGCCAACGTCCTGACTTTC
>15|NA|TRBD2|TRBJ2-3|TRBV12-3/TRBV12-4
CASSGLAFRTDTQYF
TGTGCCAGCAGTGGACTAGCGTTTCGCACAGATACGCAGTATTTT
>15|NA|TRBD1|TRBJ1-5|TRBV5-1
CASSSGTEGNQPQHF
TGCGCCAGCAGCTCGGGGACAGAGGGAAATCAGCCCCAGCATTTT
>13|NA|NA|TRBJ2-5|TRBV5-1
CASRPRGQETQYF
TGCGCCAGCCGACCCAGGGGTCAAGAGACCCAGTACTTC
>15|few|NA|TRBJ1-1|TRBV7-2
CASSLSRQMNTEAFF
TGTGCCAGCAGCTTATCCCGCCAGATGAACACTGAAGCTTTCTTT
>13|few|NA|TRBJ1-5|TRBV2
CASSLFSSRPQHF
TGTGCCAGCAGTCTTTTTTCGTCCCGGCCCCAGCATTTT
>14|many|TRBD1|TRBJ1-5|TRBV2
CASSAGQGLQPQHF
TGTGCCAGCAGTGCGGGACAGGGTTTGCAGCCCCAGCATTTT
>15|many|NA|TRBJ1-1|TRBV2
CASSQPTGQNTEAFF
TGTGCCAGCAGCCAACCTACGGGACAGAACACTGAAGCTTTCTTT
>14|few|NA|TRBJ2-5|TRBV18
CASSPRVGEETQYF
TGTGCCAGCTCACCGCGAGTGGGTGAAGAGACCCAGTACTTC